One sample yielded the 19 T cell receptor beta chains listed below, sequenced in a study of blood T cell repertoires in COVID-19. The method was immunoSEQ multiplex PCR; TCRdb's version includes in-frame clones alone and lacks a portion of them. The sample lists tens of thousands of clones, around nine tenths occurring once. The specimen was peripheral blood. The receptors come from a man aged 50 or older with acute or convalescent COVID-19.

The rearrangement links TRBV18 to TRBJ2-7; 11 positions match TRBD1. Germline trimming cut 3 bases from V and 3 bases from J; bases unmatched to any gene: 4. The CDR3 loop spans 15 amino acids. Per germline, CDR1 KGHSH and CDR2 LQKENI. CDR3 in amino acids: CASSPGTGGRYEQYV. DNA for the CDR3: TGTGCCAGCTCACCCGGGACAGGGGGACGCTACGAGCAGTACGTC.

This clone was detected a few times. The CDR3 protein is CASSAAWDSFSYEQYF. The CDR3 DNA sequence: TGTGCCAGTAGCGCGGCCTGGGACAGTTTTTCCTACGAGCAGTACTTC. The V and J genes are TRBV19 and TRBJ2-7; 7 bases line up with TRBD1. The CDR3 spans 16 residues. Germline V lookup: CDR1 LNHDA, CDR2 SQIVND (reference sequence). V lost 6 bases, J lost 1 base, and 12 bases stayed unmatched.

The V and J genes are TRBV29-1 and TRBJ1-1; possibly TRBD1 for D (6 bases). V was pared by 4 bases and J by 2 bases, with 11 bases between. CDR1 is SQVTM, CDR2 ANQGSEA, per germline. The CDR3 sequence is 13 residues long. For the CDR3, the DNA is TGCAGCGTTGCAGTGACAGGTAACACTGAAGCTTTCTTT. Translation: CSVAVTGNTEAFF.

This chain links TRBV10-3 with TRBJ1-2; a weak D match, TRBD1 (6 bases). V was pared by 5 bases and J by 7 bases, with 26 bases between. This CDR3 region has 17 residues. The germline V gene has CDR1 ENHRY and CDR2 SYGVKD. Here the CDR3 reads CAISPLSPGRGHFGYTF. DNA for the CDR3: TGTGCCATCAGTCCCCTCAGTCCCGGACGGGGACACTTTGGCTACACCTTC.

CDR3 amino acids: CATRGDRVNTEAFF. CDR3 nucleotides: TGTGCCACCAGGGGGGACAGGGTGAACACTGAAGCTTTCTTT. The V and J genes are TRBV24-1 and TRBJ1-1; the match to TRBD1 covers 9 bases. The V and J ends lost 7 bases and 0 bases, in that order; junction bases with no gene match: 2. The germline V gene encodes CDR1 KGHDR and CDR2 SFDVKD. There are 14 residues in the CDR3.

This clone was picked up a small number of times. The V gene is TRBV7-3, the J gene TRBJ1-1, with a possible D match to TRBD1 (6 bases). CDR1 and CDR2 (germline): SGHTA, FQGTGA. The CDR3 has 13 amino acids. The ends were cut back, 0 bases at V and 4 bases at J, with 6 bases in the middle. The CDR3 loop reads CASSLTGGTEAFF. CDR3 nucleotide sequence: TGTGCCAGCAGCTTAACAGGGGGCACTGAAGCTTTCTTT.

The rearrangement uses TRBV4-1 and TRBJ2-1; 11 bases are a match to TRBD2. CDR3 length: 15 amino acids. In germline, CDR1 is MGHRA, CDR2 YSYEKL. Unmatched junction bases numbered 4, after V lost 4 bases and J lost 5 bases. The CDR3 loop is CASSRGLAENNEQFF. The DNA for the CDR3 is TGCGCCAGCAGCCGGGGACTAGCGGAGAACAATGAGCAGTTCTTC.

The chain carries TRBV6-5 and TRBJ1-1, with 7 bases matching TRBD1. Germline V gene sequence: CDR1 MNHEY, CDR2 SVGAGI. CDR3 length: 14 amino acids. Trimming cost V 4 bases and J 3 bases; bases outside gene matches: 5. CDR3 sequence (DNA): TGTGCCAGCAGTTTGACAGGGCGCGACACTGAAGCTTTCTTT. Its translation is CASSLTGRDTEAFF.

V is TRBV6-2 or TRBV6-3 and J is TRBJ2-5; D perhaps matches TRBD1 (6 bases). Trimming took off 4 bases at V and 5 bases at J, with 11 bases between the two ends. This CDR3 spans 13 amino acids. Germline V gives CDR1 MNHEY, CDR2 SVGEGT. The DNA of the CDR3 is TGTGCCAGCAGTTGGGACAAATCTGAGACCCAGTACTTC. Translating it yields CASSWDKSETQYF.

The V call is TRBV27, the J call TRBJ2-7, with TRBD2 as a possible D gene (6 bases). The CDR3 totals 15 residues. Germline V CDR1 and CDR2: MNHEY, SMNVEV (reference sequence). Trimming shortened V by 5 bases and J by 2 bases, and 16 bases separated the two germline ends. CDR3 residues: CASSPLRGATYEQYV. CDR3 DNA sequence: TGTGCCAGCAGTCCCCTCCGCGGGGCCACCTACGAGCAGTACGTC.

The chain has TRBV9 and TRBJ2-2; TRBD1 matches 9 bases. Unmatched junction bases numbered 7, after V lost 3 bases and J lost 7 bases. CDR1 and CDR2 from the germline V gene are SGDLS and YYNGEE. CDR3 length equals 15 residues. The CDR3 DNA follows: TGTGCCAGCAGCGCCCTGACAGGGGGAATCGGGGAGCTGTTTTTT. It codes for CASSALTGGIGELFF. The full variable domain, in which reference TRBV9 and TRBJ2-2 provide the parts outside the CDR3, is DSGVTQTPKHLITATGQRVTLRCSPRSGDLSVYWYQQSLDQGLQFLIQYYNGEERAKGNILERFSAQQFPDLHSELNLSSLELGDSALYFCASSALTGGIGELFFGEGSRLTVL.

The chain couples TRBV29-1 to TRBJ1-2; the match to TRBD1 covers 9 bases. The CDR3 length is 15 residues. Unmatched junction bases numbered 8, after V lost 6 bases and J lost 0 bases. CDR1 is SQVTM, CDR2 ANQGSEA, per germline. In DNA, the CDR3 is TGCAGCGTCCGGGACAGGGCAGGAGCTAACTATGGCTACACCTTC. This sequence encodes CSVRDRAGANYGYTF. Full variable domain (remainder filled in from reference TRBV29-1 and TRBJ1-2): SAVISQKPSRDICQRGTSLTIQCQVDSQVTMMFWYRQQPGQSLTLIATANQGSEATYESGFVIDKFPISRPNLTFSTLTVSNMSPEDSSIYLCSVRDRAGANYGYTFGSGTRLTVV.

The chain recombines TRBV28 with TRBJ1-5, with D unclear. CDR1 and CDR2 from the germline V gene are MDHEN and SYDVKM. This CDR3 comprises 14 residues. Trimming pared 1 base from V and 0 bases from J, leaving 4 bases between. The CDR3 loop reads CASSLSDSNQPQHF. As DNA, the CDR3 is TGTGCCAGCAGTTTATCAGATAGCAATCAGCCCCAGCATTTT.

In regard to this clone: One end of the junction varies from germline; a read error may be responsible. The V and J genes are TRBV4-1 and TRBJ2-4; a weak D match, TRBD2 (5 bases). CDR3 length: 12 residues. CDR1 and CDR2 from the germline V gene are MGHRA and YSYEKL. The CDR3 sequence is CASSQDLLVLEF. The CDR3 bases are TGCGCCAGCAGCCAAGATTTGCTAGTACTAGAGTTC.

V usage is TRBV7-2 and J usage is TRBJ1-4; D is unresolved. The CDR3 runs 14 residues. The V end lost 5 bases, the J end lost 0 bases, and 7 bases lay between the germline ends. In germline, CDR1 is SGHTA, CDR2 FQGNSA. This chain's CDR3 is CASSLRATNEKLFF. DNA of the CDR3: TGTGCCAGCAGCCTTAGAGCAACTAATGAAAAACTGTTTTTT.

V is TRBV7-9 and J is TRBJ1-1, with 12 bases identical to TRBD1. The V segment lost 1 base and the J segment 1 base; nucleotides outside the gene matches: 4. This CDR3 comprises 17 residues. Germline V gene lookup returns CDR1 SEHNR and CDR2 FQNEAQ (reference sequence). CDR3 sequence (DNA): TGTGCCAGCAGCTTAGGGGGACAGGGGGCAGGGAACACTGAAGCTTTCTTT. Translation gives CASSLGGQGAGNTEAFF.

The DNA for the CDR3 is TGTGCCATCAGTGAGCGCGGTAGCTTGGAGACCCAGTACTTC. This encodes CAISERGSLETQYF. The chain is built from TRBV10-3 and TRBJ2-5; no clear D gene. Trimming took off 2 bases at V and 5 bases at J, with 12 bases between the two ends. Per the germline V gene, CDR1 is ENHRY and CDR2 is SYGVKD. The CDR3 spans 14 residues.

The chain links TRBV4-1 to TRBJ1-1; 12 nucleotides line up with TRBD1. After removal of 1 base from V and 11 bases from J, the junction contained 8 bases not matched to a gene. CDR1 is MGHRA, CDR2 YSYEKL, per germline. This CDR3 has 15 residues. For the CDR3, the DNA is TGCGCCAGCAGCCAAGCCGGGACAGGGGGCTTCGAGGCTTTCTTT. Encoded protein: CASSQAGTGGFEAFF.

CDR3 DNA: TGTGCCACCTGGAGTAGCTACGAGCAGTACTTC. Translated: CATWSSYEQYF. The chain combines TRBV10-3 with TRBJ2-7; D is unresolved. With 10 bases removed from V and 3 bases from J, the gap between germline ends came to 10 bases. CDR1 ENHRY and CDR2 SYGVKD come from the germline V gene. This CDR3 contains 11 residues.